The 17 T cell receptor beta chains reported below all come from one sample, sequenced in a study of cytomegalovirus exposure and HLA in healthy donors. The repertoire was sequenced with immunoSEQ multiplex PCR; TCRdb's copy has only in-frame clones and lacks some. Counted here are 150,000 to 200,000 clones, about nine tenths occurring once; the ten biggest clones make up about a tenth. What was sequenced was PBMCs. The receptors come from a woman between 18 and 29 years old in good health and CMV-seropositive.

The chain links TRBV6-1 to TRBJ2-7, with 8 bases identical to TRBD1. The CDR3 is 13 amino acids. The trim removed 4 bases at V and 3 bases at J, leaving 2 bases unmatched. Germline V gene sequence: CDR1 MNHNS, CDR2 SASEGT. CDR3 loop: CASSADRGYEQYF. In nucleotides, the CDR3 is TGTGCCAGCAGTGCCGACAGGGGCTACGAGCAGTACTTC.

The chain is built from TRBV5-1 and TRBJ1-2; D not certain. Germline lookup yields CDR1 SGHRS and CDR2 YFSETQ. V lost 0 bases and J 5 bases, leaving 14 bases between the germline ends. CDR3 length: 15 amino acids. The chain's CDR3 is CASSLGRGSAYGYTF. CDR3 nucleotides: TGCGCCAGCAGCTTGGGGCGGGGATCCGCGTATGGCTACACCTTC.

The chain uses TRBV12-5 and TRBJ2-1; TRBD2 might be the D (6 bases). Trimming removed 2 bases from V and 0 bases from J, with 11 bases in between. This CDR3 contains 16 residues. Germline CDR1 reads LGHNT; CDR2 reads FRNRAP. CDR3 protein: CASGLPREASYNEQFF. The CDR3 nucleotides read TGTGCTAGTGGTTTGCCCAGGGAGGCCTCCTACAATGAGCAGTTCTTC.

The rearrangement joins TRBV5-4 to TRBJ1-2, with D possibly being TRBD1 (5 bases). Trimming pared 2 bases from V and 6 bases from J, leaving 8 bases between. Per the germline V gene, CDR1 is SGHNT and CDR2 is YYREEE (reference sequence). The CDR3 covers 12 residues. In DNA, the CDR3 is TGTGCCAGCAGCTTCAGGGCCAATGGCTACACCTTC. This translates into CASSFRANGYTF.

This clone occurred a few times. V is TRBV2 and J is TRBJ2-7; TRBD1 matches 10 bases. V gave up 6 bases and J gave up 4 bases; unmatched junction bases: 6. The CDR3 covers 14 residues. Germline loops: CDR1 SNHLY, CDR2 FYNNEI. The CDR3 region has the DNA TGTGCCAGCAGCCCCGGGACAGGGGATTACGAGCAGTACTTC. Translation gives CASSPGTGDYEQYF.

The chain has TRBV19 and TRBJ2-7; the match to TRBD1 covers 7 bases. V lost 6 bases, J lost 7 bases, and 12 bases stayed unmatched. Germline V gene sequence: CDR1 LNHDA, CDR2 SQIVND (reference sequence). CDR3 size: 14 residues. In nucleotides, the CDR3 is TGTGCCAGTAGCCAGGACAGGCCGGCTAAGGAGCAGTACTTC. Its translation: CASSQDRPAKEQYF.

The V and J genes are TRBV7-9 and TRBJ2-2; D remains unclear. This CDR3 is built from 13 residues. Germline V gives CDR1 SEHNR, CDR2 FQNEAQ (reference sequence). Trimming took off 6 bases at V and 6 bases at J, with 11 bases between the two ends. The CDR3 DNA is TGTGCCAGCAGGCCTGAGTATTCCGGGGAGCTGTTTTTT. It yields the protein CASRPEYSGELFF.

V usage is TRBV7-9 and J usage is TRBJ2-5; TRBD2 matches at 7 bases. CDR1 is SEHNR, CDR2 FQNEAQ, per germline (reference sequence). The CDR3 extends over 19 amino acids. J was trimmed by 3 bases and V by 1 base; bases with no gene match: 17. The CDR3 protein is CASSLGRGAGNNFKETQYF. The CDR3 DNA is TGTGCCAGCAGCTTAGGGAGGGGAGCGGGAAATAACTTTAAAGAGACCCAGTACTTC.

V usage is TRBV11-3 and J usage is TRBJ2-7; 8 nucleotides line up with TRBD1. Germline-derived CDR1 and CDR2 are SGHNT and YENEEA. CDR3 length: 13 amino acids. The trim removed 3 bases at V and 6 bases at J, leaving 4 bases unmatched. CDR3 sequence (DNA): TGTGCCAGCAGCTTCGGACAGGGCGGCGAGCAGTACTTC. Translated: CASSFGQGGEQYF.

The DNA for the CDR3 is TGCGCCAGCAGCCAATCGGAGAGGGAAGAGACCCAGTACTTC. Amino acid sequence: CASSQSEREETQYF. The genes are TRBV4-1 and TRBJ2-5, with a weak D call TRBD2 (5 bases). V lost 2 bases to trimming and J lost 3 bases, with 10 bases between them. Germline CDR1 reads MGHRA; CDR2 reads YSYEKL. The CDR3 loop spans 14 amino acids.

This clone was seen more than once but under ten times. This rearrangement joins TRBV27 to TRBJ1-5, with TRBD1 identical over 7 bases. The CDR3 extends over 16 amino acids. Germline V gives CDR1 MNHEY, CDR2 SMNVEV (reference sequence). V was clipped by 3 bases and J by 3 bases; unmatched bases: 8. In nucleotides, the CDR3 is TGTGCCAGCAGTTTGTGGGCCGGACAGGACAATCAGCCCCAGCATTTT. Amino acids: CASSLWAGQDNQPQHF.

The J gene is TRBJ2-1, the V gene TRBV5-5; D remains ambiguous. The CDR3 is 16 residues long. Trimming took 1 base from V and 2 from J, leaving 13 bases between them. Per germline, CDR1 SGHKS and CDR2 YYEKEE (reference sequence). As DNA, the CDR3 is TGTGCCAGCAGCTTGTTCCCCGCGGAGCCCTACAATGAGCAGTTCTTC. Its translation is CASSLFPAEPYNEQFF.

This rearrangement joins TRBV28 to TRBJ2-5; 9 positions match TRBD2. This CDR3 has 14 amino acids. CDR1 is MDHEN and CDR2 is SYDVKM in the germline V gene. V gave up 4 bases and J gave up 6 bases; unmatched junction bases: 6. CDR3 in amino acids: CASSSKREVKTQYF. CDR3 DNA sequence: TGTGCCAGCAGTTCTAAGCGGGAGGTTAAGACCCAGTACTTC.

The table lists this clone with many counts. The chain combines TRBV7-2 with TRBJ1-5; D is unclear. CDR3 length equals 15 residues. Trimming removed 1 base at V and 5 bases at J, with 12 bases between. From germline, CDR1 is SGHTA and CDR2 FQGNSA. The DNA of the CDR3 is TGTGCCAGCAGCTTAGGAGGGTGGGAGGATCAGCCCCAGCATTTT. Protein: CASSLGGWEDQPQHF.

The rearrangement joins TRBV27 to TRBJ1-2; D possibly corresponds to TRBD1 (6 bases). This CDR3 region has 15 residues. Deletions cut 6 bases from V and 4 bases from J, with 18 bases between. In germline, CDR1 is MNHEY, CDR2 SMNVEV (reference sequence). The chain's CDR3 is CASSPLGQWVYGYTF. The CDR3 coding sequence is TGTGCCAGCAGCCCCCTCGGACAGTGGGTCTATGGCTACACCTTC.

The rearrangement links TRBV5-1 to TRBJ2-7; TRBD2 aligns across 10 bases. The CDR3 is made up of 15 amino acids. V shed 5 bases, J shed 3 bases, and the junction held 8 bases outside the gene matches. Per germline, CDR1 SGHRS and CDR2 YFSETQ. CDR3 sequence reads: CASRSGLAAYYEQYF. CDR3 sequence (DNA): TGCGCCAGCAGGAGTGGACTAGCGGCATACTACGAGCAGTACTTC.

The table lists this clone with a count of one. The chain is built from TRBV10-2 and TRBJ1-1; D is unresolved. Germline CDR1 reads WSHSY; CDR2 reads SAAADI. V was shortened by 6 bases and J by 1 base, with 6 bases between the two germline ends. This CDR3 comprises 12 residues. The CDR3: CASRGGNTEAFF. Here the CDR3 DNA reads TGCGCCAGCAGGGGAGGGAACACTGAAGCTTTCTTT.